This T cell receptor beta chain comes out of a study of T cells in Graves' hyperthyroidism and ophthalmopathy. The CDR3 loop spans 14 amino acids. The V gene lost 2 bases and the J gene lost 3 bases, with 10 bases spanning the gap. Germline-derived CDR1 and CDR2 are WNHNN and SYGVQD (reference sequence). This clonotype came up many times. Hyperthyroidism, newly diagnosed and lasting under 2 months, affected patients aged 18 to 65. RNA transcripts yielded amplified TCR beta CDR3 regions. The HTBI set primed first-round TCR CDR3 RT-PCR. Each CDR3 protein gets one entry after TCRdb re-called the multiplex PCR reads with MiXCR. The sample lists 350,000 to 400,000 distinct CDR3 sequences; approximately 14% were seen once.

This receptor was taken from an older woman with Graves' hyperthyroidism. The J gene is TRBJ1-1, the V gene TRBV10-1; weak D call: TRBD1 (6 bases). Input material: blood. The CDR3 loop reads CASSETGQDTEAFF. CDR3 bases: TGCGCCAGCAGTGAGACAGGGCAGGACACTGAAGCTTTCTTT.